This T cell receptor (beta chain) originates from a study of shared clonotypes between healthy human individuals. Broader study findings: Among the subsets, naive ones generally showed larger estimated richness than memory ones. Naive CD4 clonotypes overlapped across several donors at approximately 5.3%.

The V gene's germline CDR1 is MGHRA and CDR2 YSYEKL. Trimming cost V 4 bases and J 4 bases; bases outside gene matches: 13. The CDR3 extends over 19 amino acids. The table came from immunoSEQ multiplex PCR; TCRdb's copy has only in-frame clones and leaves some out. The data hold about 380,000 clones, with around 96% observed a single time. Points on this clone: Its specificity is not known.

Source material: memory CD8+ T cells sorted from blood. Subset of the sample: CD45RO+ cells pooled with CCR7-negative TemRA cells. This TCR came from a man aged 30 to 39 in good health. J is TRBJ1-4 and V is TRBV4-1; 12 nucleotides line up with TRBD1. CDR3 residues: CASSPVPGTGGLGNEKLFF. The CDR3 region has the DNA TGCGCCAGCAGCCCAGTCCCAGGGACAGGGGGCTTAGGTAATGAAAAACTGTTTTTT.